The 25 T cell receptor beta chains below come from one sample, sequenced in a study of T cells after yellow fever vaccination. One entry per CDR3 protein results from TCRdb running MiXCR on the 5' RACE reads. The sample holds 450,000 to 650,000 distinct CDR3 sequences, roughly 14% seen once. The sequencing used PBMCs, collected on the day of the yellow fever booster vaccination. These receptor sequences come from a man aged 30-40 years who received the YFV17D yellow fever vaccine.

This chain links TRBV29-1 with TRBJ1-1; D perhaps matches TRBD1 (5 bases). The germline V gene has CDR1 SQVTM and CDR2 ANQGSEA. The V and J ends lost 7 bases and 3 bases respectively, with 15 bases between them. The CDR3 sequence is 13 residues long. The CDR3 DNA is TGCAGCGGGTCGACTGGGGACTACACTGAAGCTTTCTTT. Translated, it gives CSGSTGDYTEAFF.

This clonotype was observed a handful of times. This chain connects TRBV12-3 or TRBV12-4 to TRBJ2-1; 9 nucleotides align to TRBD2. This CDR3 is built from 15 residues. Trimming cost V 4 bases and J 4 bases; bases outside gene matches: 5. The CDR3 coding sequence is TGTGCCAGCAGTTCCGACACTAGCGGGTACAATGAGCAGTTCTTC. Amino acid sequence: CASSSDTSGYNEQFF.

This clonotype was seen a few times. The chain is built from TRBV20-1 and TRBJ1-2, with 7 bases matching TRBD1. This CDR3 is 13 amino acids long. Germline V gene lookup returns CDR1 DFQATT and CDR2 SNEGSKA (reference sequence). Unmatched junction bases numbered 5, after V lost 5 bases and J lost 2 bases. CDR3 loop: CSALGTANYGYTF. The DNA for the CDR3 is TGCAGTGCTCTCGGGACAGCAAACTATGGCTACACCTTC.

This chain uses TRBV5-1 with TRBJ2-3, with 11 bases identical to TRBD1. The length of the CDR3 is 16 residues. The germline V gene encodes CDR1 SGHRS and CDR2 YFSETQ. Trimming removed 4 bases from V and 5 bases from J; junction bases left unmatched: 9. The CDR3 loop is CASSLPGTGGLDTQYF. The CDR3 DNA follows: TGCGCCAGCAGCCTCCCCGGGACAGGGGGGTTAGATACGCAGTATTTT.

In its sample, this clonotype was seen a few times. This sequence joins TRBV5-5 and TRBJ2-7; 9 bases fit TRBD1. Germline CDR1 is SGHKS and CDR2 is YYEKEE (reference sequence). Trimming cost V 1 base and J 3 bases; bases outside gene matches: 8. The CDR3 length is 16 residues. This CDR3 is CASSLTGGRTFYEQYF. The DNA of the CDR3 is TGTGCCAGCAGCTTGACAGGGGGCCGTACTTTCTACGAGCAGTACTTC.

Only a few counts were recorded for this clonotype. The chain employs TRBV7-2 and TRBJ2-4; 9 bases are shared with TRBD1. V lost 4 bases to trimming and J lost 5 bases; unmatched junction nucleotides: 0. The CDR3 is 13 amino acids. The germline gives CDR1 SGHTA, CDR2 FQGNSA. CDR3 sequence: CASSWTGENIQYF. CDR3 coding DNA: TGTGCCAGCAGCTGGACAGGGGAAAACATTCAGTACTTC.

Only a few counts were recorded for this clonotype. The genes are TRBV21-1 and TRBJ1-4; the DNA was not compared with TRBD1, the D call given in the table. TRBV21-1 is recorded as a pseudogene. The CDR3 extends over 18 amino acids. The CDR3 region has the DNA TGTGCCAGCAGCAAAGGAACTCCTACGGGGGGCGAGGAAGAAAAACTGTTTTTT. It specifies CASSKGTPTGGEEEKLFF.

This sequence joins TRBV20-1 and TRBJ2-7; 8 bases line up with TRBD2. There are 15 residues in the CDR3. After removal of 0 bases from V and 4 bases from J, the junction contained 8 bases not matched to a gene. Germline V gene lookup returns CDR1 DFQATT and CDR2 SNEGSKA (reference sequence). CDR3 residues: CSARDLSAGAYEQYF. DNA of the CDR3: TGCAGTGCTAGAGATCTCTCAGCGGGAGCTTACGAGCAGTACTTC.

The chain is built from TRBV19 and TRBJ2-1, with 8 positions matching TRBD1. CDR3 length equals 16 residues. With V trimmed by 5 bases and J by 4 bases, 10 bases remained unmatched. Germline V CDR1 and CDR2: LNHDA, SQIVND (reference sequence). The CDR3 region is CASSAKTGARYNEQFF. The CDR3 DNA is TGTGCCAGTAGTGCCAAGACAGGGGCGCGGTACAATGAGCAGTTCTTC.

The rearrangement joins TRBV20-1 to TRBJ2-5; no clear D gene. This CDR3 is built from 16 residues. Germline CDR1 is DFQATT and CDR2 is SNEGSKA (reference sequence). V dropped 6 bases and J dropped 0 bases, with 20 bases sitting between them. Written as DNA, the CDR3 is TGCAGTGCCAGCCCCCTGGTTTCGGTCTACCAAGAGACCCAGTACTTC. This codes for CSASPLVSVYQETQYF.

The J gene is TRBJ2-6, the V gene TRBV11-2; D may be TRBD1 (6 bases). V shed 3 bases and J shed 0 bases, with 15 bases lying between them. Germline CDR1 is SGHAT and CDR2 is FQNNGV. The CDR3 has 18 amino acids. The CDR3 DNA reads TGTGCCAGCAGCTTTAGTTACAGGGATTACTCTGGGGCCAACGTCCTGACTTTC. Protein product: CASSFSYRDYSGANVLTF.

This clonotype was picked up many times. CDR3 sequence (DNA): TGCAGTGCTAGGGGGACCGGGACTAGCGGAGATTACGAGCAGTACTTC. It is translated as CSARGTGTSGDYEQYF. V gene TRBV20-1 combines with J gene TRBJ2-7; TRBD2 agrees at 11 bases. This CDR3 is built from 16 residues. V shed 3 bases, J shed 4 bases, and the junction held 11 bases outside the gene matches. Germline CDR1 reads DFQATT; CDR2 reads SNEGSKA (reference sequence).

V and J are TRBV7-2 and TRBJ2-1; perhaps TRBD1 as D (6 bases). CDR1 is SGHTA and CDR2 is FQGNSA in the germline V gene. The CDR3 covers 13 residues. The V and J ends lost 5 bases and 10 bases respectively, with 15 bases between them. CDR3 coding DNA: TGTGCCAGCAGCCGAACCCAGGGGACGGAGCAGTTCTTC. Amino acid sequence: CASSRTQGTEQFF.

The genes are TRBV19 and TRBJ2-1; 10 bases are a match to TRBD2. The germline gives CDR1 LNHDA, CDR2 SQIVND (reference sequence). This CDR3 is built from 17 residues. Trimming took 0 bases from V and 3 from J; bases not matched to a gene: 5. CDR3 amino acids: CASSIDGAGGGYNEQFF. CDR3 DNA sequence: TGTGCCAGTAGTATAGATGGAGCGGGAGGGGGCTACAATGAGCAGTTCTTC.

The chain couples TRBV27 to TRBJ1-1, with 8 positions matching TRBD1. V dropped 5 bases and J dropped 10; count of bases not matched to a gene: 12. The CDR3 spans 14 residues. Germline assignment: CDR1 MNHEY and CDR2 SMNVEV (reference sequence). The CDR3 DNA reads TGTGCCAGCAGTCCCGGGACAGGTCCTGAGGCAGCTTTCTTT. As protein: CASSPGTGPEAAFF.

This rearrangement joins TRBV6-1 to TRBJ2-7; D tentatively reads TRBD1 or TRBD2 (5 bases each). The length of the CDR3 is 15 residues. From germline, CDR1 is MNHNS and CDR2 SASEGT. Trimming cost V 6 bases and J 1 base, with 16 bases left between them. The DNA of the CDR3 is TGTGCCAGCAGCTCCTGGGGACGTAAGTCCTACGAGCAGTACTTC. It yields the protein CASSSWGRKSYEQYF.

The table lists this clonotype with a few counts. The gene calls are TRBV6-2 or TRBV6-3 and TRBJ2-1; maybe TRBD2 (6 bases). Trimming pared 6 bases from V and 4 bases from J, leaving 10 bases between. The CDR3 is made up of 13 amino acids. The germline V gene has CDR1 MNHEY and CDR2 SVGEGT. The CDR3 is CASSNSGYNEQFF. Written as DNA, the CDR3 is TGTGCCAGCAGCAATAGCGGATACAATGAGCAGTTCTTC.

V gene TRBV29-1 combines with J gene TRBJ2-1; 7 bases line up with TRBD2. Per germline, CDR1 SQVTM and CDR2 ANQGSEA. Trimming at V came to 4 bases and at J to 7 bases, leaving 19 bases not matched to a gene. The CDR3 sequence is 17 residues long. CDR3 DNA: TGCAGCGTTGGGGGGGTCAGGGAGGGAGGGTCCCCAAATGAGCAGTTCTTC. Amino acid sequence: CSVGGVREGGSPNEQFF.

The gene calls are TRBV12-3 or TRBV12-4 and TRBJ2-1; the match to TRBD2 covers 7 bases. This CDR3 has 17 residues. V shed 6 bases, J shed 3 bases, and the junction held 14 bases outside the gene matches. The CDR3 spells CASSYKSLAVFYNEQFF. In DNA form, the CDR3 reads TGTGCCAGCAGCTACAAGAGTCTAGCGGTTTTCTACAATGAGCAGTTCTTC.

The rearrangement joins TRBV6-1 to TRBJ1-1; tentative D call: TRBD1 (5 bases). From germline, CDR1 is MNHNS and CDR2 SASEGT. Between the trimmed V and J ends, which lost 8 bases and 7 bases, there was a span of 20 bases. CDR3 length equals 14 residues. CDR3 in DNA: TGTGCCAGCTCCATAGGTGGGGGGAACTTTGAAGCTTTCTTT. Its protein is CASSIGGGNFEAFF.

This sequence joins TRBV28 and TRBJ2-1; D possibly corresponds to TRBD1 (6 bases). CDR1 and CDR2 from the germline V gene are MDHEN and SYDVKM. This CDR3 has 18 amino acids. The ends were cut back, 3 bases at V and 0 bases at J, with 18 bases in the middle. The chain's CDR3 is CASSFPLDSFVSYNEQFF. For the CDR3, the DNA is TGTGCCAGCAGTTTTCCCCTGGACAGTTTTGTCTCCTACAATGAGCAGTTCTTC.

This clonotype was observed at least ten times. The chain carries TRBV12-3 or TRBV12-4 and TRBJ2-1; 10 nucleotides match TRBD2. The length of the CDR3 is 14 residues. V was clipped by 3 bases and J by 8 bases; unmatched bases: 4. In DNA form, the CDR3 reads TGTGCCAGCAGTTTTACTAGCGGGACTGATGAGCAGTTCTTC. It yields the protein CASSFTSGTDEQFF.

This chain joins TRBV4-2 and TRBJ2-2; TRBD2 agrees at 13 bases. The ends lost 4 bases at V and 4 bases at J; junction bases unmatched: 12. This CDR3 has 19 amino acids. Germline loops: CDR1 LGHNA, CDR2 YNFKEQ. The DNA for the CDR3 is TGTGCCAGCAGCCCTTCAGGACTAGCGGGAGTGGTTGGCACCGGGGAGCTGTTTTTT. As protein: CASSPSGLAGVVGTGELFF.

The chain employs TRBV7-2 and TRBJ1-1; D is unclear. Trimming took 5 bases from V and 1 from J, leaving 8 bases between them. Germline V gene sequence: CDR1 SGHTA, CDR2 FQGNSA. There are 13 residues in the CDR3. As DNA, the CDR3 is TGTGCCAGCAGCAAACAGAGGAACACTGAAGCTTTCTTT. Translation gives CASSKQRNTEAFF.

This clonotype has a handful of counts. The J gene is TRBJ2-1, the V gene TRBV7-9, with D tentatively TRBD2 (6 bases). CDR3 length: 16 residues. The V gene lost 8 bases and the J gene lost 0 bases, with 17 bases spanning the gap. Per the germline V gene, CDR1 is SEHNR and CDR2 is FQNEAQ (reference sequence). CDR3 nucleotides: TGTGCCAGCCGGGTTGGGGGGTTAAGCTCCTACAATGAGCAGTTCTTC. This encodes CASRVGGLSSYNEQFF.